The clone carrying this TCR beta chain was picked up many times. The CDR3 extends over 12 amino acids. Germline CDR1 reads MNHEY; CDR2 reads SMNVEV (reference sequence). Trimming pared 10 bases from V and 1 base from J, leaving 11 bases between. The time point was: pre-sensitization, week 0. Treatment reported: therapeutic diphenylcyclopropenone sensitization with weekly scalp DPC. These data originate in a study of human T cells and chemical hapten exposure. TCRdb fed the RACE reads into MiXCR, producing one record per CDR3 protein. This table holds 80,000 to 100,000 distinct CDR3 sequences, around 10% found once.

This chain uses TRBV27 with TRBJ2-7, with D tentatively TRBD1 (5 bases). The TCR was taken from a woman between 35 and 50 years old with alopecia areata. Some clones in this sample may be carry-over from other donors' samples. Here the sequenced sample was whole blood, taken in connection with sensitization to the hapten diphenylcyclopropenone (DPC). For the CDR3, the DNA is TGTGCCACCTCCCAGGGTTCCTACGAGCAGTACTTC. This gives the protein CATSQGSYEQYF.